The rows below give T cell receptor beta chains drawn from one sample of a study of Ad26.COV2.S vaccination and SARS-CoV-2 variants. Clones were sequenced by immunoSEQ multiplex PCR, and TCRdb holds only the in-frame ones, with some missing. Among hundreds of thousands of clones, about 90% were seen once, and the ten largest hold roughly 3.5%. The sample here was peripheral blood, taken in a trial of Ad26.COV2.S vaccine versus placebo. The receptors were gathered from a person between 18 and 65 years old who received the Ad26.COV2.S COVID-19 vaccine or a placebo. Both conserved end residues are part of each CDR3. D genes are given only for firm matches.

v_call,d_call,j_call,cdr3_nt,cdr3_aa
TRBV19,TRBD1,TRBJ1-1,TGTGCCAGTAGTAAGGTGGACAGGCCTTACCTGAACACTGAAGCTTTCTTT,CASSKVDRPYLNTEAFF
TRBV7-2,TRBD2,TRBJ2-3,TGTGCCAGCAGCCTGACTAGCGGGAGTGGCGGTACGCAGTATTTT,CASSLTSGSGGTQYF
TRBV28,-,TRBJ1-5,TGTGCCAGCAGTTTATTAGGGCAGTACAATCAGCCCCAGCATTTT,CASSLLGQYNQPQHF
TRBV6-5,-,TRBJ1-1,TGTGCCAGCACTCCACCGGGGGTCACTGAAGCTTTCTTT,CASTPPGVTEAFF
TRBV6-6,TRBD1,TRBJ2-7,TGTGCCAGCAGCTACCGGGACAGGGGGCACTACGAGCAGTACTTC,CASSYRDRGHYEQYF
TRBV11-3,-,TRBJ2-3,TGTGCCAGCAGCTTAGATTTCGGCACAGATACGCAGTATTTT,CASSLDFGTDTQYF
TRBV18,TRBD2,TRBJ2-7,TGTGCCAGCTCCCCCAGCGGGGTGTACGAGCAGTACTTC,CASSPSGVYEQYF
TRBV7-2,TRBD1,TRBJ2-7,TGTGCCAGCAGAGCTGACAGGGGATGGAACTACGAGCAGTACTTC,CASRADRGWNYEQYF
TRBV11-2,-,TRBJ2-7,TGTGCCAGCAGCCCCCGTCCCCAGGGGAACGAGCAGTACTTC,CASSPRPQGNEQYF
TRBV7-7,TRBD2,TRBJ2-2,TGTGCTAGCAGCTTAGAACTAGCGGGGAACACCGGGGAGCTGTTTTTT,CASSLELAGNTGELFF